This entry features one T cell receptor (beta chain) sequence. The antigen is unknown. This sample also contains other DNA sequences that code for the same CDR3. Germline V lookup: CDR1 DFQATT, CDR2 SNEGSKA (reference sequence). The CDR3 extends over 10 amino acids. Trimming cost V 6 bases and J 5 bases, with 7 bases left between them. The data belong to a study of shared clonotypes between healthy human individuals. Points from the study as a whole: Across a few donors, naive CD4 shared roughly 5%, naive CD8 3.5% to 4%, memory CD4 roughly 2.3%, memory CD8 0.4%.

Repertoires were generated with immunoSEQ multiplex PCR, while TCRdb's copy carries only in-frame clones and drops some. The table shows hundreds of thousands of clones, with 90% to 97% occurring only once. This clonotype originated in a man younger than 40 in good health. The specimen was memory CD8+ T cells sorted from blood. Subset in this sample: CD45RO+ cells pooled with CCR7-negative TemRA cells. The gene calls are TRBV20-1 and TRBJ2-5; D not resolved. In nucleotides, the CDR3 is TGCAGTGCGAGACGGGAGACCCAGTACTTC. Translation gives CSARRETQYF.